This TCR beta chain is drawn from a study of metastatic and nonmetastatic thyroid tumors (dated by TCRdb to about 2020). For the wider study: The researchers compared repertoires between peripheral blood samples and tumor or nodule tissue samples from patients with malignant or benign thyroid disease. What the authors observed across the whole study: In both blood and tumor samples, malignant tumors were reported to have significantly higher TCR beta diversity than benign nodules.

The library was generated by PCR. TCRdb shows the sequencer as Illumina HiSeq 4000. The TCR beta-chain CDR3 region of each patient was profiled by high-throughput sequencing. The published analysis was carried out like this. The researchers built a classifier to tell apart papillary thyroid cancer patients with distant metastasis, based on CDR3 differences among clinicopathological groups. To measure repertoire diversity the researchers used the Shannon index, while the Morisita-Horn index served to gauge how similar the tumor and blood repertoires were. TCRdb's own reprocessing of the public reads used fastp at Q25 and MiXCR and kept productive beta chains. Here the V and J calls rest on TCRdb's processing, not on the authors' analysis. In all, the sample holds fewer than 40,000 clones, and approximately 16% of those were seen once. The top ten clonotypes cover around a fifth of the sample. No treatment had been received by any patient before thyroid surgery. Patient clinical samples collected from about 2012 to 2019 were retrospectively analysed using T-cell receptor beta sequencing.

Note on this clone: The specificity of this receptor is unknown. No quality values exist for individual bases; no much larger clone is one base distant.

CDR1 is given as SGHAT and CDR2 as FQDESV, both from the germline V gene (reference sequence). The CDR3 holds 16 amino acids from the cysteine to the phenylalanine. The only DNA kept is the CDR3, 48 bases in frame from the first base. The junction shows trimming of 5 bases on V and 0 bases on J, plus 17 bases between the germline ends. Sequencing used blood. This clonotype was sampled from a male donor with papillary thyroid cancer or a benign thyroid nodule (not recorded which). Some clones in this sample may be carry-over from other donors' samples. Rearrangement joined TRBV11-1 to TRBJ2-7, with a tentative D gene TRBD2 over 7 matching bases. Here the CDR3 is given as CASSPGGGLSSYEQYF. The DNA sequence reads TGTGCCAGCAGCCCGGGGGGCGGTCTGAGCTCCTACGAGCAGTACTTC. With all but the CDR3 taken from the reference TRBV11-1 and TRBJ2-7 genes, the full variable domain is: EAEVAQSPRYKITEKSQAVAFWCDPISGHATLYWYRQILGQGPELLVQFQDESVVDDSQLPKDRFSAERLKGVDSTLKIQPAELGDSAMYLCASSPGGGLSSYEQYFGPGTRLTVT.